Many counts were recorded for the clone carrying this TCR beta chain. Antigen specificity is unknown. TCRdb called the 5' RACE reads again in MiXCR, with one record for every CDR3 protein. The table lists over 75,000 distinct CDR3 sequences, approximately 9% of them singletons. These data originate in a study of CD8 T cells in ankylosing spondylitis. General study points: A motif of eight highly homologous TCR beta variants was seen as apparently characteristic of ankylosing spondylitis blood.

Germline CDR1 is MNHEY and CDR2 is SMNVEV (reference sequence). The ends were cut back, 5 bases at V and 2 bases at J, with 7 bases in the middle. The CDR3 extends over 12 amino acids. The sequenced material came from blood, either unsorted or a sorted T cell fraction (not recorded which). The chain carries TRBV27 and TRBJ2-7, with D possibly TRBD1 on 6 matching bases. The sequence was obtained from a male donor with ankylosing spondylitis or in good health (not recorded which). The CDR3 loop is CASSRGTYEQYF. The CDR3 bases are TGTGCCAGCAGTAGGGGGACCTACGAGCAGTACTTC.